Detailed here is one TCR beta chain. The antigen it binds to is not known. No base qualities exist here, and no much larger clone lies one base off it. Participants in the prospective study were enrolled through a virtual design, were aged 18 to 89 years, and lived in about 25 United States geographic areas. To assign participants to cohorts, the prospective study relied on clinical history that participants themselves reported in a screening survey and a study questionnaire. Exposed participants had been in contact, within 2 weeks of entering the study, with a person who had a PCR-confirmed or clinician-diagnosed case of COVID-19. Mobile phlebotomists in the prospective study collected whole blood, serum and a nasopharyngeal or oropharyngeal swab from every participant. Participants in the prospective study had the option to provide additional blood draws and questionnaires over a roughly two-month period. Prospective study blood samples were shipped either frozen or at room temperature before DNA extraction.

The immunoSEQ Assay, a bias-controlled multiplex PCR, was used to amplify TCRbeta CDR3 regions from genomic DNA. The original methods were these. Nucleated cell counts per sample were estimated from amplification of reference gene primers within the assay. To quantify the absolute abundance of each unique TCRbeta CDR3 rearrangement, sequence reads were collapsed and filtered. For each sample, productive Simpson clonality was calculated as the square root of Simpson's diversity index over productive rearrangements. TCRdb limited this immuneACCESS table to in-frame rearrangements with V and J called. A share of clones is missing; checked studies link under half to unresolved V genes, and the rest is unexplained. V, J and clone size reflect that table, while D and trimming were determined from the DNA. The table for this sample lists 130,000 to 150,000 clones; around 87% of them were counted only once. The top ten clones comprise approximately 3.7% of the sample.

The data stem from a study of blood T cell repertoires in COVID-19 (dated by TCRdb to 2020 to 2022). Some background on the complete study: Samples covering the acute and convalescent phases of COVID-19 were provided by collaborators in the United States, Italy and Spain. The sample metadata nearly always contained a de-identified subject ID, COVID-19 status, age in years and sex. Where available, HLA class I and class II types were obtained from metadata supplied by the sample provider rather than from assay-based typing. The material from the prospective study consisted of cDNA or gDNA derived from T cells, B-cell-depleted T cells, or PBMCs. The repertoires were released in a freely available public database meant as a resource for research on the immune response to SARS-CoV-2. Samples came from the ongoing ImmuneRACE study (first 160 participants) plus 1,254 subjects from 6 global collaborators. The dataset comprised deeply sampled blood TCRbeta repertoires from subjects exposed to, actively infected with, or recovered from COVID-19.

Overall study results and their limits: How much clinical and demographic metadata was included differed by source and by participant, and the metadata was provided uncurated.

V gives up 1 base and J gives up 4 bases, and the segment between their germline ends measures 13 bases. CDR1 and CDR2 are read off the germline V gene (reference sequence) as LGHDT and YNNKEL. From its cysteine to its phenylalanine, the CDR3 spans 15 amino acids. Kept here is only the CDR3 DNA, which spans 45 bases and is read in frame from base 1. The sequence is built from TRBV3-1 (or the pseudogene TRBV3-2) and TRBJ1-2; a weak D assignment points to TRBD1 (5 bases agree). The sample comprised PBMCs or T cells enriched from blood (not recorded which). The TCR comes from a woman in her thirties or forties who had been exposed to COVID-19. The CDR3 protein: CASSQVGGVVYGYTF. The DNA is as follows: TGTGCCAGCAGCCAAGTCGGGGGAGTGGTCTATGGCTACACCTTC.